What follows are 18 T cell receptor beta chains derived from one specimen sequenced in a study of T cells after yellow fever vaccination. TCRdb recomputed calls from the 5' RACE reads with MiXCR, one row per CDR3 protein. The sample has some 320,000 distinct CDR3 sequences; approximately 4% are singletons. Material: PBMCs, obtained 5 days after the yellow fever booster vaccination. The receptor set was obtained from a man aged 18 to 29 who received the YFV17D yellow fever vaccine.

The chain recombines TRBV10-3 with TRBJ2-1; D is tentatively TRBD1 or TRBD2 (5 bases each). V lost 0 bases to trimming and J lost 5 bases, with 5 bases between them. Germline CDR1 reads ENHRY; CDR2 reads SYGVKD. This CDR3 has 13 amino acids. The CDR3 protein is CAISESGDNEQFF. The CDR3 nucleotides read TGTGCCATCAGTGAGTCGGGGGACAATGAGCAGTTCTTC.

V usage is TRBV15 and J usage is TRBJ1-4, with 7 bases matching TRBD1. The CDR3 contains 16 residues. J gave up 5 bases and V 1 base, and 7 bases lay outside the gene matches. Per the germline V gene, CDR1 is LNHNV and CDR2 is YYDKDF (reference sequence). CDR3 region: CATSRGPQGVNEKLFF. CDR3 nucleotide sequence: TGTGCCACCAGCAGAGGCCCTCAGGGGGTAAATGAAAAACTGTTTTTT.

CDR3 in DNA: TGCGCCAGCAGCCCTGGGACAGGGTTCGAGCAGTACTTC. This gives the protein CASSPGTGFEQYF. The chain is built from TRBV4-3 and TRBJ2-7, with TRBD1 identical over 9 bases. The CDR3 runs to 13 residues. J lost 6 bases, V lost 4 bases, and 4 bases had no gene match. In germline, CDR1 is LGHNA, CDR2 YSLEER.

This clonotype showed up just a few times. The chain joins TRBV7-9 to TRBJ2-7; the D is unclear. V lost 2 bases to trimming and J lost 4 bases, with 6 bases between them. Germline values: CDR1 SEHNR, CDR2 FQNEAQ (reference sequence). CDR3 size: 12 residues. CDR3 amino acids: CASSLSWYEQYF. The DNA of the CDR3 is TGTGCCAGCAGCTTATCTTGGTACGAGCAGTACTTC.

At least ten counts were recorded for this clonotype. The chain combines TRBV27 with TRBJ2-1; 11 bases agree with TRBD2. V lost 6 bases, J lost 7 bases, and 11 bases stayed unmatched. The CDR3 sequence is 16 residues long. Germline V gene lookup returns CDR1 MNHEY and CDR2 SMNVEV (reference sequence). The CDR3 DNA is TGTGCCAGCAGCTCCGTAACTAGCGGGGGCTTAAATGAGCAGTTCTTC. Amino acids: CASSSVTSGGLNEQFF.

This clonotype was seen a handful of times. The V gene is TRBV11-2, the J gene TRBJ1-1; no firm D call. Germline V gives CDR1 SGHAT, CDR2 FQNNGV. CDR3 length: 12 residues. V was trimmed by 1 base and J by 10 bases, leaving 10 bases between them. The CDR3: CASSLGARGAFF. The CDR3, as DNA: TGTGCCAGCAGCTTAGGAGCCAGAGGAGCTTTCTTT.

This clonotype was counted many times. The V and J genes are TRBV29-1 and TRBJ1-1; possible D gene TRBD1, 6 bases. V was cut by 6 bases and J by 1 base, with 12 bases left in between. The CDR3 extends over 13 amino acids. Germline V gives CDR1 SQVTM, CDR2 ANQGSEA. The CDR3 protein is CSVIRDKNTEAFF. CDR3 bases: TGCAGCGTGATCCGGGACAAGAACACTGAAGCTTTCTTT.

In this sample, this clonotype turned up a few times. The V and J genes are TRBV7-3 and TRBJ2-5; 9 nucleotides match TRBD2. There are 15 residues in the CDR3. Trimming cost V 2 bases and J 5 bases; bases outside gene matches: 6. Looked up from germline, CDR1 is SGHTA and CDR2 is FQGTGA. The CDR3 is CASSLSNSGGETQYF. The CDR3 DNA sequence: TGTGCCAGCAGCTTATCCAATAGCGGGGGCGAGACCCAGTACTTC.

This chain joins TRBV5-6 and TRBJ2-5, with a possible D match to TRBD2 (7 bases). Germline loops: CDR1 SGHDT, CDR2 YYEEEE. The CDR3 sequence is 14 residues long. Between the trimmed V and J ends, which lost 4 bases and 1 base, there was a span of 11 bases. The CDR3: CASSGGGFQETQYF. CDR3 DNA sequence: TGTGCCAGCAGCGGCGGGGGCTTCCAAGAGACCCAGTACTTC.

Ten or more counts support this clonotype. The chain recombines TRBV7-2 with TRBJ2-5; D gene ambiguous. The ends were cut back, 5 bases at V and 4 bases at J, with 14 bases in the middle. Germline CDR1 is SGHTA and CDR2 is FQGNSA. The length of the CDR3 is 14 residues. In DNA, the CDR3 is TGTGCCAGCAGCCCCACCCGAAGCCCAGAGACCCAGTACTTC. This encodes CASSPTRSPETQYF.

The rearrangement joins TRBV3-1 to TRBJ1-2; no reliable D call. The CDR3 runs 17 residues. The V gene's germline CDR1 is LGHDT and CDR2 YNNKEL (reference sequence). V gave up 0 bases and J gave up 4 bases, with 18 bases separating them. The chain's CDR3 is CASSQDLQGVGLYGYTF. The CDR3 region has the DNA TGTGCCAGCAGCCAAGATCTTCAAGGAGTAGGACTCTATGGCTACACCTTC.

This clonotype was seen ten or more times. The chain is built from TRBV5-1 and TRBJ2-1, with D tentatively TRBD2 (7 bases). Deletions cut 4 bases from V and 6 bases from J, with 14 bases between. The CDR3 runs to 14 residues. Per the germline V gene, CDR1 is SGHRS and CDR2 is YFSETQ. The CDR3 DNA is TGCGCCAGCAGCAGTCTAGGGGGGGCCAATGAGCAGTTCTTC. Protein sequence: CASSSLGGANEQFF. The variable domain in full, completed from reference TRBV5-1 and TRBJ2-1, reads KAGVTQTPRYLIKTRGQQVTLSCSPISGHRSVSWYQQTPGQGLQFLFEYFSETQRNKGNFPGRFSGRQFSNSRSEMNVSTLELGDSALYLCASSSLGGANEQFFGPGTRLTVL.

This clonotype was observed a few times. V is TRBV6-5 and J is TRBJ1-1; 7 bases fit TRBD1. This CDR3 has 14 amino acids. J lost 5 bases, V lost 9 bases, and 12 bases had no gene match. Germline CDR1 is MNHEY and CDR2 is SVGAGI. The CDR3 loop is CASRGENRGTEAFF. The CDR3 region has the DNA TGTGCCAGTCGGGGAGAGAACAGGGGAACTGAAGCTTTCTTT.

The V and J genes are TRBV7-2 and TRBJ2-5; D unclear. Trimming took off 0 bases at V and 5 bases at J, with 10 bases between the two ends. Germline CDR1 reads SGHTA; CDR2 reads FQGNSA. This CDR3 region has 14 residues. The CDR3 coding sequence is TGTGCCAGCAGCTTAGCCTCCCTTCCGGAGACCCAGTACTTC. It is translated as CASSLASLPETQYF. Together with reference TRBV7-2 and TRBJ2-5, the CDR3 gives the full variable domain: GAGVSQSPSNKVTEKGKDVELRCDPISGHTALYWYRQSLGQGLEFLIYFQGNSAPDKSGLPSDRFSAERTGGSVSTLTIQRTQQEDSAVYLCASSLASLPETQYFGPGTRLLVL.

This clonotype appeared many times. The J gene is TRBJ2-3, the V gene TRBV7-2; 8 bases match TRBD2. The length of the CDR3 is 15 residues. Germline CDR1 reads SGHTA; CDR2 reads FQGNSA. After removal of 3 bases from V and 4 bases from J, the junction contained 6 bases not matched to a gene. As DNA, the CDR3 is TGTGCCAGCAGCTTTGTAGCGGGGATGGCAGATACGCAGTATTTT. It is translated as CASSFVAGMADTQYF.

V and J are TRBV21-1 and TRBJ1-5; the table assigns TRBD1, which was not confirmed against the DNA. TRBV21-1 is termed a pseudogene. The CDR3 extends over 16 amino acids. The CDR3 DNA is TGTGCCAGCCCCGGGACAGGGACGAGGTTGGGTCAGCCCCAGCATTTT. Protein sequence: CASPGTGTRLGQPQHF.

The V call is TRBV6-2 or TRBV6-3, the J call TRBJ2-7; 7 bases are a match to TRBD2. With V trimmed by 7 bases and J by 12 bases, 6 bases remained unmatched. CDR3 size: 10 residues. The germline CDR1 and CDR2 sequences are MNHEY and SVGEGT. The CDR3 loop reads CASTWEGRYV. The CDR3 nucleotides read TGTGCCAGCACCTGGGAGGGGAGGTACGTC.

The genes are TRBV9 and TRBJ1-4; the D gene is possibly TRBD1 (6 bases). The CDR3 consists of 15 residues. V was cut by 0 bases and J by 4 bases, with 10 bases left in between. Germline CDR1 is SGDLS and CDR2 is YYNGEE. CDR3 region: CASSVAVRGNEKLFF. The CDR3 nucleotides are TGTGCCAGCAGCGTAGCGGTCAGGGGTAATGAAAAACTGTTTTTT.